Shown below are 3 T cell receptor beta chains from a single sample sequenced in a study of T-cell reconstitution after alpha-beta-depleted transplantation in children. Unique molecular identifiers were used in preparing the TCRbeta library. TCRdb reanalysed the PCR reads using MiXCR and keeps one entry per CDR3 protein. The data hold about 70,000 distinct CDR3 sequences, with roughly 10% observed a single time. Sequences were derived from PBMCs, sampled before TCRalphabeta/CD19-depleted stem cell transplant. The receptor source for this set is a boy aged 10-17 years with acute myeloid leukemia, due to receive a stem cell transplant.

With regard to this clonotype: The junction departs from the called germline gene at one end, perhaps through a read error. The chain couples TRBV6-5 to TRBJ1-2; D gene uncertain. The CDR3 loop spans 11 amino acids. Germline assignment: CDR1 MNHEY and CDR2 SVGAGI. The chain's CDR3 is CANSNSYGYTF. In DNA form, the CDR3 reads TGTGCCAACAGTAATTCGTATGGCTACACCTTC.

This clonotype appeared many times. The chain uses TRBV10-3 and TRBJ2-1, with TRBD2 matching 8 bases. The J segment lost 4 bases and the V segment lost 8 bases, leaving 16 bases of the junction unmatched. The CDR3 spans 17 residues. The germline V gene encodes CDR1 ENHRY and CDR2 SYGVKD. CDR3 sequence (DNA): TGTGCCATCTCTGGGGGCCAGTACGGGAGGGCATACAATGAGCAGTTCTTC. Its protein product is CAISGGQYGRAYNEQFF.

This clonotype was found many times. At one boundary the junction diverges from the germline segment, which might be a read error. The rearrangement joins TRBV7-8 to TRBJ2-1; TRBD1 matches at 7 bases. The CDR3 is made up of 14 amino acids. CDR1 and CDR2 from the germline V gene are SGHVS and FQNEAQ. The CDR3 sequence is CASSLGVQGRRGIF. The CDR3 bases are TGTGCCAGCAGCTTAGGAGTACAGGGGCGGCGAGGTATCTTC.